This TCR beta chain was identified during a study of shared clonotypes between healthy human individuals. Per the authors' pipeline: ImmunoSEQ junction-only sequences lacked quality scores, so their filtering differed. Only in-frame clones appear in the TCRdb table, and some are missing; sequencing was by immunoSEQ multiplex PCR. V and J calls and clone size are as listed in that table; D and trimming were resolved from the DNA. The data show 2.3 million or so clones, over 85% seen once. Germline V gene sequence: CDR1 KGHSH, CDR2 LQKENI. This CDR3 has 15 residues. The ends were cut back, 2 bases at V and 7 bases at J, with 15 bases in the middle. The donor population consisted of healthy HIV-negative adults with no recent acute infections or vaccinations. Division of CD4+ cells produced a CD45RA+ naive subset and a CD45RA-negative memory subset.

This sequence originates from a man between 18 and 35 years old in good health. Some clones in this sample may be carry-over from other donors' samples. What was sequenced was naive CD4+ T cells from PBMCs. Subset of the sample: CD45RA+ positively selected. The chain uses TRBV18 and TRBJ1-5; D uncertain. The CDR3 region is CASSPSHVKDQPQHF. For the CDR3, the DNA is TGTGCCAGCTCACCATCTCACGTGAAGGACCAGCCCCAGCATTTT. The full variable domain, its missing parts supplied by reference TRBV18 and TRBJ1-5, is NAGVMQNPRHLVRRRGQEARLRCSPMKGHSHVYWYRQLPEEGLKFMVYLQKENIIDESGMPKERFSAEFPKEGPSILRIQQVVRGDSAAYFCASSPSHVKDQPQHFGDGTRLSIL.